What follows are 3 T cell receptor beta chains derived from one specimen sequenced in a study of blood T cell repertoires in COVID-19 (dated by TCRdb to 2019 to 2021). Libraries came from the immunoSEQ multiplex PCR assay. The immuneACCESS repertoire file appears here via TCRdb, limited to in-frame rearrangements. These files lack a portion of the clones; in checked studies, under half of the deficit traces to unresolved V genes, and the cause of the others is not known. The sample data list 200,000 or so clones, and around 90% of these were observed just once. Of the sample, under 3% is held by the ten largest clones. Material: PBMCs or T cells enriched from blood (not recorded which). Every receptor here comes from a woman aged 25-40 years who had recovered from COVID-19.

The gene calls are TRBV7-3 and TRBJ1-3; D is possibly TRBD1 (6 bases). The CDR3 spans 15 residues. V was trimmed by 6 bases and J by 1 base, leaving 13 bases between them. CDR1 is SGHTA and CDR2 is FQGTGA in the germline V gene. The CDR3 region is CASSPGVGSGNTIYF. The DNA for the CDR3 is TGTGCCAGCAGTCCAGGGGTTGGGTCTGGAAACACCATATATTTT.

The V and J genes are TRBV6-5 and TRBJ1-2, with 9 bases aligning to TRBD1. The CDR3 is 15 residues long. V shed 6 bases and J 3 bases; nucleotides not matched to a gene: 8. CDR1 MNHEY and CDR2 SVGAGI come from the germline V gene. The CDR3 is CASRRQGVKDYGYTF. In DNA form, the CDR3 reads TGTGCCAGCAGGCGACAGGGGGTTAAGGACTATGGCTACACCTTC.

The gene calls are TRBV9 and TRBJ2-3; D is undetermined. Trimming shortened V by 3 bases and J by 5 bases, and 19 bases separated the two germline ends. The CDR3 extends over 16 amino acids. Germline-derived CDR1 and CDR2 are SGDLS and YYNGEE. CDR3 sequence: CASSAHEDGSGDTQYF. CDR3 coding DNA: TGTGCCAGCAGCGCCCATGAGGATGGGTCCGGAGATACGCAGTATTTT.